This TCR beta chain was documented in a study of cytomegalovirus exposure and HLA in healthy donors. The germline gives CDR1 SGHDT, CDR2 YYEEEE. V was pared by 4 bases and J by 8 bases, with 7 bases between. The CDR3 loop spans 12 amino acids. Study outcomes and limitations: Most observed TCR sequences were rare, whereas some public TCRs were detected in many donors.

In regard to this clone: Its antigen remains unidentified.

PCR employed 60 Vbeta and 13 Jbeta primers. Data came from immunoSEQ multiplex PCR; TCRdb stores just in-frame clones and leaves some out. The sample includes about 120,000 clones. The clonotype originates from a woman between 40 and 55 years old in good health and CMV-seropositive. The rearrangement uses TRBV5-6 and TRBJ1-6; D is unclear. The material sequenced was PBMCs. Written as DNA, the CDR3 is TGTGCCAGCAGCGAGGCTGATTCACCCCTCCACTTT. It is translated as CASSEADSPLHF.